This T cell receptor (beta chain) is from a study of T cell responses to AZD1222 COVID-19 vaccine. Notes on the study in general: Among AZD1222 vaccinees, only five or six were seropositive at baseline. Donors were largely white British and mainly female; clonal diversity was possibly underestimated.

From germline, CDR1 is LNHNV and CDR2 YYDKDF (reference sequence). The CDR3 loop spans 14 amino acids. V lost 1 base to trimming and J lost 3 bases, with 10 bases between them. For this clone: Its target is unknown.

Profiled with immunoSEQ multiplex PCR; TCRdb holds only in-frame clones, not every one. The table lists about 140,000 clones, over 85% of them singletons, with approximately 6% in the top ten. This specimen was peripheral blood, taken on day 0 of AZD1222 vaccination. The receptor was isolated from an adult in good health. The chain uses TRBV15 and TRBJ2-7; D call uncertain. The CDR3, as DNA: TGTGCCACCAGCAGAGGAGAGTCGGACTACGAGCAGTACTTC. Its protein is CATSRGESDYEQYF.